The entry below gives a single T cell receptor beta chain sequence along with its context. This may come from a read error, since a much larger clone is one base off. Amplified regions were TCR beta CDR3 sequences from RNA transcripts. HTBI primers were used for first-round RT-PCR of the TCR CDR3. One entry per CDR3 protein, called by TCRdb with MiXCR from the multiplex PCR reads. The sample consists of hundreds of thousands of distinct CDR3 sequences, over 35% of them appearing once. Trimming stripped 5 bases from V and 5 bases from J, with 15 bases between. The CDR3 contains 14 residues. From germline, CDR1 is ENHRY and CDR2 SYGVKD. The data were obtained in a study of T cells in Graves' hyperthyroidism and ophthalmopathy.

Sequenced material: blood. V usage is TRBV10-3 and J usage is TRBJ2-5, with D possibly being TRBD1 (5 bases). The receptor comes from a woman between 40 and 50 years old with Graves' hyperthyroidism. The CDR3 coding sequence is TGTGCCATCAGTCCCGGACATGTTGAGGAGACCCAGTACTTC. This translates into CAISPGHVEETQYF.